A selection of T cell receptor beta chains follows, all from one sample in a study of CD8+CD57+ T cells in acquired aplastic anemia. TCRdb re-analysed the reads in MiXCR, keeping a single row per CDR3 protein. Here the sample spans about half a million distinct CDR3 sequences, approximately 33% being singletons. The specimen sequenced was sorted CD4+, CD8+, or CD8+CD57+ T cells (not recorded which) from PBMCs. The receptors derive from a human donor with aplastic anemia. The CDR3 runs from the conserved cysteine through the conserved F or W. A D gene is named only where the DNA matches it firmly. A clone size is listed for some rows: how often the clone was seen (once, few, many), or a class if it is expanded.

D gene	V gene	J gene	clone size	CDR3 protein	CDR3 DNA
.	TRBV7-2	TRBJ1-4	.	CASSSFERLFF	TGTGCCAGCAGCAGCTTTGAGCGACTGTTTTTT
.	TRBV6-1	TRBJ2-7	.	CASGTEAGEQYF	TGTGCCAGCGGTACTGAAGCGGGTGAGCAGTACTTC
TRBD1	TRBV5-6	TRBJ2-2	.	CASSWTGGATGELFF	TGTGCCAGCAGCTGGACAGGGGGCGCGACCGGGGAGCTGTTTTTT
TRBD2	TRBV6-1	TRBJ2-1	.	CASRRLAGVVYNEQFF	TGTGCCAGCAGGCGACTAGCGGGGGTAGTATACAATGAGCAGTTCTTC
TRBD2	TRBV24-1	TRBJ2-2	once	CATSPSGGKTGELFF	TGTGCCACCAGTCCTAGCGGGGGCAAAACCGGGGAGCTGTTCTTT
.	TRBV30	TRBJ2-5	.	CAWSGGRQETQYF	TGTGCCTGGAGCGGTGGGCGCCAAGAGACCCAGTACTTC
.	TRBV7-9	TRBJ2-4	.	CASGSKSGRNIQYF	TGTGCCAGCGGATCAAAATCAGGGCGAAACATTCAGTACTTC
TRBD1	TRBV10-1	TRBJ2-5	.	CASNVGTGVVTQYF	TGCGCCAGCAATGTCGGGACAGGGGTAGTGACCCAGTACTTC
.	TRBV27	TRBJ1-2	few	CASSFHQTGSGGYTF	TGTGCCAGCAGTTTCCACCAAACAGGGAGTGGTGGCTACACCTTC
TRBD1	TRBV20-1	TRBJ1-5	few	CSAKQGGSNQPQHF	TGCAGTGCCAAACAGGGGGGTAGCAATCAGCCCCAGCATTTT
TRBD2	TRBV10-3	TRBJ2-7	.	CASKLAGGLYEQYF	TGTGCCAGCAAACTAGCGGGGGGGCTCTACGAGCAGTACTTC
.	TRBV25-1	TRBJ1-6	.	CASSETGGSSYNSPLHF	TGTGCCAGCAGTGAGACAGGCGGAAGCTCCTATAATTCACCCCTCCACTTT
.	TRBV6-1	TRBJ1-6	many	CASSELRYNSPLHF	TGTGCCAGCAGTGAGTTACGGTATAATTCACCCCTCCACTTT
TRBD2	TRBV6-2/TRBV6-3	TRBJ2-1	few	CASSYSGGLAGGPQYNEQFF	TGTGCCAGCAGTTACTCGGGAGGACTAGCGGGGGGGCCGCAATACAATGAGCAGTTCTTC
.	TRBV10-2	TRBJ1-2	.	CASSYTASYGYTF	TGCGCCAGCAGTTACACAGCCTCCTATGGCTACACCTTC
TRBD2	TRBV11-1	TRBJ2-3	.	CASSLLAGGRTDTQYF	TGTGCCAGCAGCTTACTAGCGGGGGGCCGCACAGATACGCAGTATTTT
.	TRBV10-3	TRBJ1-6	many	CAISEGPDSPLHF	TGTGCCATCAGTGAGGGACCGGATTCACCCCTCCACTTT
TRBD2	TRBV5-4	TRBJ2-7	.	CASSPSGRVGEQYF	TGTGCCAGCAGCCCTAGCGGGAGGGTCGGCGAGCAGTACTTC
TRBD1	TRBV20-1	TRBJ1-1	many	CSAYRGPGTEAFF	TGCAGTGCGTACAGGGGGCCAGGGACTGAAGCTTTCTTT
.	TRBV25-1	TRBJ1-2	.	CASSEAPRNGYTF	TGTGCCAGCAGTGAAGCCCCGAGAAATGGCTACACCTTC
.	TRBV7-9	TRBJ2-5	.	CASSPKRETQYF	TGTGCCAGCTCCCCTAAGAGAGAAACCCAGTACTTC
TRBD2	TRBV25-1	TRBJ2-3	.	CASSPPLGSGGPSGPQCF	TGTGCCAGCAGCCCGCCCCTCGGGTCGGGAGGGCCCTCGGGGCCGCAGTGTTTT
.	TRBV5-6	TRBJ2-7	.	CASSSFTWDSSYEQYF	TGTGCCAGCAGCTCCTTCACCTGGGACTCCTCCTACGAGCAGTACTTC
TRBD1	TRBV6-1	TRBJ1-6	.	CASSQSGTVNSPLHF	TGTGCCAGCAGCCAATCCGGGACAGTAAATTCACCCCTCCACTTT
TRBD2	TRBV10-3	TRBJ2-7	.	CAIRSRDYSYEQYF	TGTGCCATCAGATCCCGGGACTACTCCTACGAGCAGTACTTC
.	TRBV11-1	TRBJ1-5	.	CASSLSSGSNQPQHF	TGTGCCAGCAGCTTATCGTCGGGGAGCAATCAGCCCCAGCATTTT
TRBD1	TRBV14	TRBJ2-1	.	CASSRGQGNNEQFF	TGTGCCAGCAGCCGGGGACAGGGGAACAATGAGCAGTTCTTC
.	TRBV30	TRBJ1-6	few	CAWSATVFSPLHF	TGTGCCTGGAGTGCGACAGTTTTCTCACCCCTCCACTTT